A single sample is the source of the 7 T cell receptor beta chains below, sequenced in a study of blood T cell repertoires in COVID-19. Sequenced by immunoSEQ multiplex PCR; TCRdb stores in-frame clones only, minus some. The sample yields a few hundred thousand clones, 70% to 90% seen once. The source material was PBMCs or T cells enriched from blood (not recorded which). Receptors were obtained from a man aged 25 to 45 who had recovered from COVID-19.

This clone was counted between two and nine times. V usage is TRBV7-9 and J usage is TRBJ2-2; D gene ambiguous. Trimming shortened V by 3 bases and J by 0 bases, and 8 bases separated the two germline ends. This CDR3 spans 15 amino acids. Looked up from germline, CDR1 is SEHNR and CDR2 is FQNEAQ (reference sequence). The CDR3 sequence: CASSFGQANTGELFF. In nucleotides, the CDR3 is TGTGCCAGCAGCTTTGGGCAGGCGAACACCGGGGAGCTGTTTTTT. Full variable domain (missing parts from reference TRBV7-9 and TRBJ2-2): DTGVSQNPRHKITKRGQNVTFRCDPISEHNRLYWYRQTLGQGPEFLTYFQNEAQLEKSRLLSDRFSAERPKGSFSTLEIQRTEQGDSAMYLCASSFGQANTGELFFGEGSRLTVL.

The chain joins TRBV5-1 to TRBJ2-3; 12 nucleotides match TRBD2. With V trimmed by 0 bases and J by 5 bases, 4 bases remained unmatched. The CDR3 has 16 amino acids. Germline V gives CDR1 SGHRS, CDR2 YFSETQ. CDR3 coding DNA: TGCGCCAGCAGCTTGGGACTAGCGGGGGAACGAGATACGCAGTATTTT. This gives the protein CASSLGLAGERDTQYF. The variable domain in full, with the rest retrieved from reference TRBV5-1 and TRBJ2-3, is KAGVTQTPRYLIKTRGQQVTLSCSPISGHRSVSWYQQTPGQGLQFLFEYFSETQRNKGNFPGRFSGRQFSNSRSEMNVSTLELGDSALYLCASSLGLAGERDTQYFGPGTRLTVL.

The chain has TRBV14 and TRBJ2-7; maybe TRBD1 (5 bases). Trimming stripped 4 bases from V and 6 bases from J, with 10 bases between. Germline V gene sequence: CDR1 SGHDN, CDR2 FVKESK. The CDR3 covers 12 residues. Here the CDR3 DNA reads TGTGCCAGCAGCCCATCCAGGGTCGAGCAGTACTTC. This translates into CASSPSRVEQYF.

The chain is built from TRBV19 and TRBJ1-2; 7 nucleotides match TRBD1. This CDR3 region has 15 residues. V trimming: 4 bases; J trimming: 4 bases; junction bases outside the gene matches: 9. Germline lookup yields CDR1 LNHDA and CDR2 SQIVND (reference sequence). The DNA for the CDR3 is TGTGCCAGTAGTACGAGACAGGGACCCTCCTATGGCTACACCTTC. This gives the protein CASSTRQGPSYGYTF.

This chain connects TRBV6-5 to TRBJ1-2; a weak D match, TRBD1 (6 bases). V shed 0 bases and J shed 3 bases, with 14 bases lying between them. The CDR3 extends over 16 amino acids. Germline V lookup: CDR1 MNHEY, CDR2 SVGAGI. CDR3 residues: CASSYSKGGVYYGYTF. The DNA for the CDR3 is TGTGCCAGCAGTTACTCGAAAGGGGGAGTGTACTATGGCTACACCTTC.

The rearrangement uses TRBV5-4 and TRBJ1-1, with 7 nucleotides matching TRBD1. The CDR3 has 14 amino acids. Trimming removed 4 bases from V and 1 base from J; junction bases left unmatched: 4. Germline loops: CDR1 SGHNT, CDR2 YYREEE (reference sequence). CDR3 in DNA: TGTGCCAGCAGCCAGGGGGTACAGAACACTGAAGCTTTCTTT. The encoded protein is CASSQGVQNTEAFF.

The gene calls are TRBV4-3 and TRBJ2-1; perhaps TRBD1 as D (6 bases). This CDR3 spans 13 amino acids. Germline assignment: CDR1 LGHNA and CDR2 YSLEER. The V end lost 1 base, the J end lost 9 bases, and 10 bases lay between the germline ends. CDR3 sequence: CASSQALTGEQFF. CDR3 nucleotides: TGCGCCAGCAGCCAAGCCCTGACAGGTGAGCAGTTCTTC.